Listed below are T cell receptor beta chains from one sample, sequenced in a study of cytomegalovirus exposure and HLA in healthy donors. Assay: immunoSEQ multiplex PCR; the TCRdb copy retains only in-frame clones and omits some. The table includes 180,000 or so clones, around 75% detected once. Specimen: PBMCs. The receptor source for this set is a male donor in good health and CMV-seronegative. The CDR3 runs from the conserved cysteine through the conserved F or W. Fields, in order: clone size, J gene, D gene, V gene, CDR3 DNA, CDR3 protein. The D gene is left open where the match is weak. Some rows have no size entry. The others give once, few or many, or a class for an expanded clone.

abundance: once
j_gene: TRBJ1-6
d_gene: -
v_gene: TRBV28
CDR3nt: TGTGCCAGCGCCGGATCAAAAGCGCATTCACCCCTCCACTTT
CDR3aa: CASAGSKAHSPLHF

abundance: -
j_gene: TRBJ2-3
d_gene: -
v_gene: TRBV9
CDR3nt: TGTGCCAGCAGCGCCAGTGCTAGCACAGATACGCAGTATTTT
CDR3aa: CASSASASTDTQYF

abundance: -
j_gene: TRBJ1-5
d_gene: -
v_gene: TRBV28
CDR3nt: TGTGCCAGCAACACACAGGATCAGCCCCAGCATTTT
CDR3aa: CASNTQDQPQHF

abundance: -
j_gene: TRBJ2-3
d_gene: -
v_gene: TRBV13
CDR3nt: TGTGCCAGCAGCTTATACCAGGGTACAGATACGCAGTATTTT
CDR3aa: CASSLYQGTDTQYF

abundance: -
j_gene: TRBJ1-3
d_gene: TRBD1
v_gene: TRBV4-1
CDR3nt: TGCGCCAGCAGCCAAACGGACAGGGCCGGAAACACCATATATTTT
CDR3aa: CASSQTDRAGNTIYF

abundance: few
j_gene: TRBJ1-2
d_gene: -
v_gene: TRBV6-6
CDR3nt: TGTGCCAGCAGTTTACGCTCATTCAGGGCGAGCTATGGCTACACCTTC
CDR3aa: CASSLRSFRASYGYTF

abundance: -
j_gene: TRBJ1-2
d_gene: -
v_gene: TRBV4-3
CDR3nt: TGCGCCAGCAGCCAAGAAGTACCGGGGAACTATGGCTACACCTTC
CDR3aa: CASSQEVPGNYGYTF

abundance: -
j_gene: TRBJ2-7
d_gene: TRBD2
v_gene: TRBV28
CDR3nt: TGTGCCAGCAGGGATGCTAGCGGGAGGAACTACTACGAGCAGTACTTC
CDR3aa: CASRDASGRNYYEQYF

abundance: -
j_gene: TRBJ1-5
d_gene: -
v_gene: TRBV4-3
CDR3nt: TGCGCCAGCAGCCAAGATACGGGGTATCAGCCCCAGCATTTT
CDR3aa: CASSQDTGYQPQHF

abundance: -
j_gene: TRBJ1-6
d_gene: TRBD1
v_gene: TRBV14
CDR3nt: TGTGCCAGCAGCTTCCGACAGGGAAGCTCCTATAATTCACCCCTCCACTTT
CDR3aa: CASSFRQGSSYNSPLHF

abundance: -
j_gene: TRBJ1-1
d_gene: TRBD1
v_gene: TRBV6-5
CDR3nt: TGTGCCAGCACGAGGGGGCAGGTGGGAACTGAAGCTTTCTTT
CDR3aa: CASTRGQVGTEAFF

abundance: once
j_gene: TRBJ1-5
d_gene: -
v_gene: TRBV19
CDR3nt: TGTGCCAGTAGTATAGGAAGTGTCGCGGGGCTAGGGCAGCCCCAGCATTTT
CDR3aa: CASSIGSVAGLGQPQHF

abundance: -
j_gene: TRBJ2-2
d_gene: TRBD1
v_gene: TRBV6-1
CDR3nt: TGTGCCAGCAGTCTGACAGGGACGAACACCGGGGAGCTGTTTTTT
CDR3aa: CASSLTGTNTGELFF

abundance: -
j_gene: TRBJ2-1
d_gene: TRBD2
v_gene: TRBV5-4
CDR3nt: TGTGCCAGCAGCTTGGGGACTAGTAGAGGTGAGCAGTTCTTC
CDR3aa: CASSLGTSRGEQFF

abundance: -
j_gene: TRBJ1-6
d_gene: -
v_gene: TRBV30
CDR3nt: TGTGCCTGGAGTGTGGGGGCGTGGAATTCACCCCTCCACTTT
CDR3aa: CAWSVGAWNSPLHF

abundance: -
j_gene: TRBJ2-3
d_gene: TRBD1
v_gene: TRBV27
CDR3nt: TGTGCCAGCAGTATACAGGGGATCCCCACAGATACGCAGTATTTT
CDR3aa: CASSIQGIPTDTQYF

abundance: -
j_gene: TRBJ1-5
d_gene: -
v_gene: TRBV4-2
CDR3nt: TGTGCCAGCAGCCAATCGACAGGAAACCATCAGCCCCAGCATTTT
CDR3aa: CASSQSTGNHQPQHF

abundance: -
j_gene: TRBJ2-7
d_gene: TRBD1
v_gene: TRBV4-3
CDR3nt: TGCGCCAGCAGCCCTGGGACAGGGAGCTCCTACGAGCAGTACTTC
CDR3aa: CASSPGTGSSYEQYF

abundance: -
j_gene: TRBJ2-3
d_gene: TRBD1
v_gene: TRBV9
CDR3nt: TGTGCCAGCAGCGCCGGACAGGGAAGCACAGATACGCAGTATTTT
CDR3aa: CASSAGQGSTDTQYF

abundance: medium-sized
j_gene: TRBJ2-7
d_gene: TRBD1
v_gene: TRBV19
CDR3nt: TGTGCCAGCAAGGACAGGGCAAGCTCCTACGAGCAGTACTTC
CDR3aa: CASKDRASSYEQYF

abundance: -
j_gene: TRBJ2-7
d_gene: -
v_gene: TRBV10-1
CDR3nt: TGCGCCAGCAGTGAGTCGAGCTCCTACGAGCAGTACTTC
CDR3aa: CASSESSSYEQYF

abundance: -
j_gene: TRBJ2-1
d_gene: -
v_gene: TRBV9
CDR3nt: TGTGCCAGCAGCGTTCGGAGCGGGTCTTACAATGAGCAGTTCTTC
CDR3aa: CASSVRSGSYNEQFF

abundance: once
j_gene: TRBJ2-1
d_gene: TRBD2
v_gene: TRBV15
CDR3nt: TGTGCCACCGGTGGCGGGGGGCCCCTAAACCGGGGTGAGCAGTTCTTC
CDR3aa: CATGGGGPLNRGEQFF

abundance: once
j_gene: TRBJ2-1
d_gene: -
v_gene: TRBV30
CDR3nt: TGTGCCTGGAGCGACCAGGGGAATGAGCAGTTCTTC
CDR3aa: CAWSDQGNEQFF